These 7 T cell receptor beta chains originate from one sample sequenced in a study of T cell repertoires in cytomegalovirus infection. Each CDR3 protein gets one entry after TCRdb re-called the reads with MiXCR. The sample includes over 200,000 distinct CDR3 sequences, roughly 15% seen only once; the top ten take 8.8%. The sample was PBMCs. Receptors were obtained from a human donor in good health (CMV status not recorded). Some clones in this sample may be carry-over from other donors' samples.

This chain joins TRBV5-5 and TRBJ2-7, with D unclear. CDR1 SGHKS and CDR2 YYEKEE come from the germline V gene (reference sequence). Trimming pared 1 base from V and 9 bases from J, leaving 8 bases between. The CDR3 has 11 residues. CDR3: CASSLPWAQYF. The CDR3, as DNA: TGTGCCAGCAGCTTGCCGTGGGCGCAGTACTTC.

This chain connects TRBV29-1 to TRBJ2-1, with D perhaps TRBD1 or TRBD2 (5 bases each). Trimming shortened V by 2 bases and J by 13 bases, and 12 bases separated the two germline ends. This CDR3 has 11 amino acids. Germline CDR1 SQVTM, CDR2 ANQGSEA. The CDR3 region is CSVERGGPQFF. CDR3 nucleotides: TGCAGCGTTGAACGGGGCGGCCCCCAGTTCTTC.

The chain joins TRBV29-1 to TRBJ2-7; TRBD1 is a possible D gene (6 bases). V lost 4 bases and J lost 2, with 15 bases in between. The CDR3 is 14 amino acids. Germline CDR1 reads SQVTM; CDR2 reads ANQGSEA. CDR3 DNA: TGCAGCGTTGCCCCGACAGGCGGAACCTACGAGCAGTACTTC. It encodes CSVAPTGGTYEQYF.

The chain is built from TRBV20-1 and TRBJ2-2, with a tentative D call TRBD1 (5 bases). This CDR3 has 13 amino acids. The ends were cut back, 4 bases at V and 2 bases at J, with 8 bases in the middle. Germline loops: CDR1 DFQATT, CDR2 SNEGSKA (reference sequence). The DNA for the CDR3 is TGCAGTGCTACCGGACAAAACACCGGGGAGCTGTTTTTT. This encodes CSATGQNTGELFF.

This sequence joins TRBV6-5 and TRBJ1-2; 7 nucleotides line up with TRBD1. Germline V gene sequence: CDR1 MNHEY, CDR2 SVGAGI. This CDR3 spans 13 amino acids. V trimming: 5 bases; J trimming: 4 bases; junction bases outside the gene matches: 4. The CDR3 DNA follows: TGTGCCAGCAGTCAGGGACAGATCTATGGCTACACCTTC. Protein product: CASSQGQIYGYTF.

CDR3 sequence: CASSLQKTGGGYGYTF. CDR3 DNA sequence: TGTGCCAGCAGTTTACAAAAGACAGGGGGAGGCTATGGCTACACCTTC. The rearrangement joins TRBV28 to TRBJ1-2; the match to TRBD1 covers 9 bases. This CDR3 spans 16 amino acids. The trim removed 2 bases at V and 4 bases at J, leaving 8 bases unmatched. Germline assignment: CDR1 MDHEN and CDR2 SYDVKM.

The table lists this clonotype with a few counts. The chain is built from TRBV2 and TRBJ2-2; possible D gene TRBD1, 6 bases. The germline gives CDR1 SNHLY, CDR2 FYNNEI. The CDR3 is made up of 15 amino acids. V dropped 3 bases and J dropped 0 bases, with 8 bases sitting between them. CDR3 residues: CASSETGANTGELFF. The CDR3, as DNA: TGTGCCAGCAGTGAGACAGGTGCGAACACCGGGGAGCTGTTTTTT.